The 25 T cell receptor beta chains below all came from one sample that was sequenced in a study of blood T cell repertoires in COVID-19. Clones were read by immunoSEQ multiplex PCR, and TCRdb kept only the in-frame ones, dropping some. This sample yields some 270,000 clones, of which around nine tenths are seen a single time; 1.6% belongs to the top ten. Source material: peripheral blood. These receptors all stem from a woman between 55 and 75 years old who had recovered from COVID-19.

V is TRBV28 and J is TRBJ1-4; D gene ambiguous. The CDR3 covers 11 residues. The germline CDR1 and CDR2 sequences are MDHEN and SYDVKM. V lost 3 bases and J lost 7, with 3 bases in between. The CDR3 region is CASSFGEKLFF. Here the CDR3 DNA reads TGTGCCAGCAGTTTCGGTGAAAAACTGTTTTTT. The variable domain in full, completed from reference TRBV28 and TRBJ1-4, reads DVKVTQSSRYLVKRTGEKVFLECVQDMDHENMFWYRQDPGLGLRLIYFSYDVKMKEKGDIPEGYSVSREKKERFSLILESASTNQTSMYLCASSFGEKLFFGSGTQLSVL.

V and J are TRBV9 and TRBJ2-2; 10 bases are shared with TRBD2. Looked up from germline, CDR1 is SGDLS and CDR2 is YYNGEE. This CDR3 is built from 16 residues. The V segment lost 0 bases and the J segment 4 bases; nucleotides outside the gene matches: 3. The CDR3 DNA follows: TGTGCCAGCAGCGTAGATCCTAGCGGGGGCACCGGGGAGCTGTTTTTT. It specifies CASSVDPSGGTGELFF.

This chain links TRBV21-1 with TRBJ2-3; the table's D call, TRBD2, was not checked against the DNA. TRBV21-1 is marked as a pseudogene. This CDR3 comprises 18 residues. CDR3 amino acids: CARDLGLAGDSGTDTQYF. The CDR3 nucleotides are TGTGCCAGGGATCTGGGACTAGCGGGGGACAGCGGCACAGATACGCAGTATTTT.

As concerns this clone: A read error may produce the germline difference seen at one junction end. This CDR3 reads CASSEGGQGDNF. Written as DNA, the CDR3 is TGTGCCAGCAGTGAAGGAGGACAGGGGGACAACTTC. The rearrangement links TRBV6-1 to TRBJ2-7, with 10 bases fitting TRBD1. CDR1 and CDR2 from the germline V gene are MNHNS and SASEGT. This CDR3 is built from 12 residues.

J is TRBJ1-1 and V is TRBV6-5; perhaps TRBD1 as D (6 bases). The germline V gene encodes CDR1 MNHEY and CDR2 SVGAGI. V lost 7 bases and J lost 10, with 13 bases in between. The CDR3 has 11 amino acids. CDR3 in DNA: TGTGCCAGCACTAAGGGAGGGGGAGCTTTCTTT. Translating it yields CASTKGGGAFF.

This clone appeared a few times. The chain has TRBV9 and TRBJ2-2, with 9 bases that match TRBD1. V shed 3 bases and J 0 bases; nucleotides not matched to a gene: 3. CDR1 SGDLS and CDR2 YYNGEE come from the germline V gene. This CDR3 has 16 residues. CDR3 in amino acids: CASSGRTGANTGELFF. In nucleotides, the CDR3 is TGTGCCAGCAGCGGCCGGACAGGGGCGAACACCGGGGAGCTGTTTTTT.

The CDR3 here is CASSQLTGGVGDTQYF. In nucleotides, the CDR3 is TGTGCCAGCAGCCAGCTTACGGGCGGGGTAGGAGATACGCAGTATTTT. The J gene is TRBJ2-3, the V gene TRBV4-2, with a weak D call TRBD2 (6 bases). V lost 3 bases and J 5 bases, leaving 18 bases between the germline ends. Germline lookup yields CDR1 LGHNA and CDR2 YNFKEQ. The CDR3 consists of 16 residues.

The CDR3 is CASRDGAGHTEAFF. In DNA form, the CDR3 reads TGTGCCAGCAGAGATGGGGCAGGGCACACTGAAGCTTTCTTT. This chain connects TRBV3-1 (or the pseudogene TRBV3-2) to TRBJ1-1; D perhaps matches TRBD1 (5 bases). CDR3 length: 14 residues. V lost 6 bases and J lost 3, with 14 bases in between. Germline V lookup: CDR1 LGHDT, CDR2 YNNKEL (reference sequence).

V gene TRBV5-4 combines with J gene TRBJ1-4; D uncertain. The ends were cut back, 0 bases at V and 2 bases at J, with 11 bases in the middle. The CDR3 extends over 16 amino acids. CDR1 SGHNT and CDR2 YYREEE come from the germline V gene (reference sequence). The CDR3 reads CASSLAGRQTNEKLFF. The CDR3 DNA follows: TGTGCCAGCAGCTTGGCCGGCAGGCAGACTAATGAAAAACTGTTTTTT.

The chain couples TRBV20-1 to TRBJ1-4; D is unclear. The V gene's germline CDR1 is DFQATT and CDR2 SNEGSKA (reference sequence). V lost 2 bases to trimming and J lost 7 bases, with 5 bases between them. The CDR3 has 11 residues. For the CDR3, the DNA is TGCAGTGCTAGATGGAGTGAAAAACTGTTTTTT. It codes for CSARWSEKLFF.

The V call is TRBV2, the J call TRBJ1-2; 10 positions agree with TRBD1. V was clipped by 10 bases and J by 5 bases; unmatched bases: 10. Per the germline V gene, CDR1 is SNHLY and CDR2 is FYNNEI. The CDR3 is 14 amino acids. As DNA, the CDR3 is TGTGCCACACCTCAGACAGGGGGCGCTTATGGCTACACCTTC. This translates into CATPQTGGAYGYTF.

The CDR3 region has the DNA TGCGCCAGCAGGGGTTCTGGGGGCGGAAAGGGGGAGCTGTTTTTT. Translating gives CASRGSGGGKGELFF. This chain joins TRBV4-1 and TRBJ2-2; D perhaps matches TRBD1 (6 bases). Looked up from germline, CDR1 is MGHRA and CDR2 is YSYEKL. The CDR3 sequence is 15 residues long. Trimming pared 6 bases from V and 8 bases from J, leaving 19 bases between.

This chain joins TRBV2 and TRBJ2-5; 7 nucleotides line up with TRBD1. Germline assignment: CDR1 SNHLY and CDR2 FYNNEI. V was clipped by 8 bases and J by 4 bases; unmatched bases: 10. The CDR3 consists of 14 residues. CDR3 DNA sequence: TGTGCCAGCCGAGACAGGGAAGGTGGAGAGACCCAGTACTTC. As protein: CASRDREGGETQYF.

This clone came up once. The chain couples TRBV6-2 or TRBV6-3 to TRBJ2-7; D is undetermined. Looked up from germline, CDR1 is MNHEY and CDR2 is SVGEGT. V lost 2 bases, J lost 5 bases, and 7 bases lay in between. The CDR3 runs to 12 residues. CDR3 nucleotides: TGTGCCAGCAGTTACGTTGCTAACGAGCAGTACTTC. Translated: CASSYVANEQYF.

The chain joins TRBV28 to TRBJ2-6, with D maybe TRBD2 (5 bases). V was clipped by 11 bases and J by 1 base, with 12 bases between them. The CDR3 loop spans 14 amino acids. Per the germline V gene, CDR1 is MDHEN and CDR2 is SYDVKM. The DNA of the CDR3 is TGTGCCTCCCAAGGAGGTTCTGGGGCCAACGTCCTGACTTTC. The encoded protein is CASQGGSGANVLTF. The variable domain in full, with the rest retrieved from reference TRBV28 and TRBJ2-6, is DVKVTQSSRYLVKRTGEKVFLECVQDMDHENMFWYRQDPGLGLRLIYFSYDVKMKEKGDIPEGYSVSREKKERFSLILESASTNQTSMYLCASQGGSGANVLTFGAGSRLTVL.

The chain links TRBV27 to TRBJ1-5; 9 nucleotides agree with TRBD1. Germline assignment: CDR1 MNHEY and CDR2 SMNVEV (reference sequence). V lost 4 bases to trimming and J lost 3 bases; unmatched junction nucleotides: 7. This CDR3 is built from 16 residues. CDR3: CASSSRTGAYNQPQHF. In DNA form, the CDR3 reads TGTGCCAGCAGTTCCCGGACAGGGGCCTACAATCAGCCCCAGCATTTT.

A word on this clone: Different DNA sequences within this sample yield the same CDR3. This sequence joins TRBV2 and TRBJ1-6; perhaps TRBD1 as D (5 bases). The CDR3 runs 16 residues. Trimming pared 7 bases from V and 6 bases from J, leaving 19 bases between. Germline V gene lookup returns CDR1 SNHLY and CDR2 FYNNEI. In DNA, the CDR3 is TGTGCCAGCACGACTTCCCAGGGCCCCAGTAATTCACCCCTCCACTTT. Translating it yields CASTTSQGPSNSPLHF.

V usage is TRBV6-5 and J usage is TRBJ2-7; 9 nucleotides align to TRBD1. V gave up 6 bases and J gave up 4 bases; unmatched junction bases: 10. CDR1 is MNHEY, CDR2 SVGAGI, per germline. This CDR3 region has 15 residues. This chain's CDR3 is CASRPAGTGKYEQYF. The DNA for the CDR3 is TGTGCCAGCAGGCCCGCCGGGACAGGGAAGTACGAGCAGTACTTC.

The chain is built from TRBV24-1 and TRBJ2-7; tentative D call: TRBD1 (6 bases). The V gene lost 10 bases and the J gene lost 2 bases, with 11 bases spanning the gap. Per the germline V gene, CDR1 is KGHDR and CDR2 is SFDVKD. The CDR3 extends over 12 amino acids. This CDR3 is CATGGPTYEQYF. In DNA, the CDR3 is TGTGCCACAGGGGGACCAACCTACGAGCAGTACTTC.

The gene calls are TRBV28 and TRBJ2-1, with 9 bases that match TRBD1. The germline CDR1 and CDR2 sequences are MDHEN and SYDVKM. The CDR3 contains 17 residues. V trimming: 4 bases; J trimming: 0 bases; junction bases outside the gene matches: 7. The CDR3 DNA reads TGTGCCAGCAGTTCGGGACAGGGACCTCTCTCCTACAATGAGCAGTTCTTC. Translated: CASSSGQGPLSYNEQFF.

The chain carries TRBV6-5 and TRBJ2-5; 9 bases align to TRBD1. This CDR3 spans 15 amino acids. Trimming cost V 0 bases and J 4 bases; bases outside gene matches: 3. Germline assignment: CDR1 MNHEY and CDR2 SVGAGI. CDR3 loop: CASSYSGQGGETQYF. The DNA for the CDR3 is TGTGCCAGCAGTTACTCGGGACAGGGCGGAGAGACCCAGTACTTC.

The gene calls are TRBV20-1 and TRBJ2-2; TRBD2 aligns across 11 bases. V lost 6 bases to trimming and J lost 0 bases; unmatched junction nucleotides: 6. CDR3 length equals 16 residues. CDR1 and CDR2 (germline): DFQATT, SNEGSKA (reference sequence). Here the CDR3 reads CSASGLAGPNTGELFF. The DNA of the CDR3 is TGCAGTGCCAGTGGACTAGCGGGTCCGAACACCGGGGAGCTGTTTTTT.

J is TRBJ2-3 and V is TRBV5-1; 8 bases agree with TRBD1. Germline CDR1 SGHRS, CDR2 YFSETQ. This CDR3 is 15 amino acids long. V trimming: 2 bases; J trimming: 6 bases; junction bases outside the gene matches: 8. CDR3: CASSFPTGARDTQYF. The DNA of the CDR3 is TGCGCCAGCAGCTTCCCGACAGGGGCGAGGGATACGCAGTATTTT. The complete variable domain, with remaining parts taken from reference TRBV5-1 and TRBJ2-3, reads KAGVTQTPRYLIKTRGQQVTLSCSPISGHRSVSWYQQTPGQGLQFLFEYFSETQRNKGNFPGRFSGRQFSNSRSEMNVSTLELGDSALYLCASSFPTGARDTQYFGPGTRLTVL.

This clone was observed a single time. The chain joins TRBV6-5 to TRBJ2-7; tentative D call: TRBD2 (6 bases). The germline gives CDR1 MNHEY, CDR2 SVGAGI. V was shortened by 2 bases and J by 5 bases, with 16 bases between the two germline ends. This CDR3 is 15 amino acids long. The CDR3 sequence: CASSYDGGIPHEQYF. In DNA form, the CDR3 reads TGTGCCAGCAGTTACGATGGAGGGATCCCCCACGAGCAGTACTTC.

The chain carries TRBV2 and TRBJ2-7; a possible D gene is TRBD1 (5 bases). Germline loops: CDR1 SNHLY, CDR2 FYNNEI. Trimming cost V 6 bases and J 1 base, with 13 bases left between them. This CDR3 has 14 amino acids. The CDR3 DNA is TGTGCCAGCAGACCCGCGACAGTTTCCTACGAGCAGTACTTC. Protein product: CASRPATVSYEQYF.